This T cell receptor beta chain is from a study of T cells in Graves' hyperthyroidism and ophthalmopathy (dated by TCRdb to the late 2010s). Notes on the research overall: Peripheral blood was sampled at the time of initial diagnosis, prior to any treatment. The 100 discovery patients were divided at random into training and test sets in a 7:3 ratio. Whether ophthalmopathy could be predicted prospectively was tested in an independent validation cohort made up of about 20 hyperthyroidism patients plus 17 patients who later progressed to ophthalmopathy. According to the paper, TCR Vbeta CDR3 sequencing was carried out on over 130 peripheral blood samples, which came from approximately 43 ophthalmopathy, fewer than 80 hyperthyroidism and approximately 17 progressor patients. Thyroid tissue and blood T-cell repertoires from six Graves' hyperthyroidism patients were also compared in the study. To identify TCR V-J signatures that set the groups apart, the researchers used a discovery cohort of 100 patients, made up of some 41 with Graves' ophthalmopathy and some 60 with stable Graves' hyperthyroidism. After blood sampling, hyperthyroidism patients were treated with methimazole at a starting dose of 30 mg daily, and ophthalmopathy patients were treated with high-dose intravenous methylprednisolone.

Compared with germline, V lacks 4 bases and J lacks 5 bases; bases without a gene match: 10. From the cysteine through the phenylalanine, the CDR3 covers 17 amino acids. Just CDR3 DNA is preserved here, 51 bases in frame from base 1. Per the germline V gene, SGHAT is the CDR1 and FQNNGV is the CDR2. The table lists this clonotype with many counts. No cognate antigen has been identified for it. Per-base quality was not reported, and no clone a single base away is much larger than it. Here is what the overall study found, with its caveats: No statistical method was used to set the sample size in advance, and investigators knew the group allocation. In validation, the model predicted progression to ophthalmopathy with 65% to 71% sensitivity and approximately 72% specificity, a median of 6.5 months before onset. In cross-validation, a model built on a 13 V-J signature told ophthalmopathy apart from stable hyperthyroidism with just under 90% sensitivity and 81% to 82% specificity, and in testing the same model reached 80%/75%. Most expanded thyroid clonotypes (frequency above 0.001) were also detected in blood, a finding suggesting that blood repertoires may reflect thyroid immune responses.

Stable Graves' hyperthyroidism was defined as no progression to ophthalmopathy during 18 months of follow-up. The hyperthyroidism patients were between 18 and 65 years old and newly diagnosed, with a disease duration of less than 2 months. Any patient with an uncontrolled infection, another autoimmune disease, pregnancy or lactation was excluded. Diagnoses were established on the basis of clinical symptoms, serum thyroxine and TRAb, thyroid ultrasound, and orbital computed tomography. PBMCs were separated from roughly 10 ml of fresh peripheral blood using Ficoll-Paque density gradient centrifugation. Total RNA was extracted with Trizol reagent, and quality was checked on an Agilent 2100 Bioanalyzer. Amplification of TCR beta CDR3 regions was carried out from RNA transcripts. The first round of RT-PCR for the TCR CDR3 was performed with the HTBI primer set and the Qiagen OneStep RT-PCR kit. A second multiplex PCR round built the libraries, followed by size selection and purification. The libraries were sequenced on an Illumina HiSeq2000 using paired-end 100 bp reads. In the paper's pipeline: Raw data were processed with SOAPnuke, discarding reads with adapters, uncalled bases, mean Phred below 15, or no exact constant-primer or identifier match. High-quality paired reads were merged with COPE v1.2.5, and unique nucleotide sequences were defined as clonotypes. Clonotypes were aligned to IMGT TRBV, TRBD and TRBJ reference segments using MiTCR v1.1. Analysis was restricted to V-J combinations with a frequency above 0.0001, which covered 98% to 99.2% of repertoires. A TCS score was defined as the ratio of F50 (clonal expansion) to E x V (chaos), with BLOSUM62-based TCRdist applied between CDR3 peptides within each V-J. Welch's t-statistics and random forest reduced 500 to 650 V-J features to 10 to 15, which were used in a naive Bayes classifier (R e1071). TCRdb passed the public sequencing reads through fastp at Q25 and MiXCR, retaining productive beta sequences. Identical CDR3 protein sequences are pooled into one entry, listed with their most common genes and DNA. TCRdb, not the authors, supplied the V and J calls. Here the sample has some 300,000 distinct CDR3 sequences; approximately 15% occur a single time. 7.9% of the sample is held by the ten biggest clonotypes.

What was sequenced was blood. The source of this sequence is a woman in her thirties or forties with Graves' hyperthyroidism. The sequence is built from TRBV11-2 and TRBJ2-5, with 13 bases in between that match TRBD2. The CDR3 reads as follows: CASSSRTSGRTGETQYF. The DNA sequence follows: TGTGCCAGCAGCTCCCGGACTAGCGGGAGAACGGGTGAGACCCAGTACTTC.